This entry lists 9 T cell receptor beta chains sequenced from one sample in a study of cytomegalovirus exposure and HLA in healthy donors. Primers for the PCR totalled 60 Vbeta and 13 Jbeta. This table comes from immunoSEQ multiplex PCR, and its TCRdb copy is limited to in-frame clones, with some not included. The table shows 150,000 to 200,000 clones, with roughly 84% occurring only once. The specimen sequenced was PBMCs. The receptor source for this set is a boy aged 5-17 years in good health and CMV-seronegative.

The chain has TRBV19 and TRBJ1-3; the D gene is possibly TRBD1 (5 bases). The CDR3 length is 12 residues. Germline lookup yields CDR1 LNHDA and CDR2 SQIVND (reference sequence). V was shortened by 9 bases and J by 1 base, with 7 bases between the two germline ends. In DNA form, the CDR3 reads TGTGCCAGCGGGGGGTCTGGAAACACCATATATTTT. Translated: CASGGSGNTIYF.

This sequence joins TRBV18 and TRBJ2-3, with TRBD1 as a possible D gene (5 bases). The germline CDR1 and CDR2 sequences are KGHSH and LQKENI. V was cut by 0 bases and J by 4 bases, with 5 bases left in between. The CDR3 runs to 13 residues. The CDR3 is CASSPPGPDTQYF. In nucleotides, the CDR3 is TGTGCCAGCTCACCACCGGGGCCAGATACGCAGTATTTT. Full variable domain (rest looked up from reference TRBV18 and TRBJ2-3): NAGVMQNPRHLVRRRGQEARLRCSPMKGHSHVYWYRQLPEEGLKFMVYLQKENIIDESGMPKERFSAEFPKEGPSILRIQQVVRGDSAAYFCASSPPGPDTQYFGPGTRLTVL.

The chain uses TRBV7-9 and TRBJ2-3; D may be TRBD2 (5 bases). Between the trimmed V and J ends, which lost 1 base and 2 bases, there was a span of 10 bases. This CDR3 region has 15 residues. The germline V gene has CDR1 SEHNR and CDR2 FQNEAQ (reference sequence). For the CDR3, the DNA is TGTGCCAGCAGCTTAGAAGGGAGCTCCACAGATACGCAGTATTTT. Amino acids: CASSLEGSSTDTQYF.

The gene calls are TRBV4-3 and TRBJ2-3; 11 nucleotides align to TRBD2. The trim removed 2 bases at V and 5 bases at J, leaving 3 bases unmatched. Germline values: CDR1 LGHNA, CDR2 YSLEER. The CDR3 totals 15 residues. The CDR3 DNA follows: TGCGCCAGCAGCCAAATAGCGGGGGGGGGAGATACGCAGTATTTT. Its protein is CASSQIAGGGDTQYF.

The chain employs TRBV27 and TRBJ2-1, with D tentatively TRBD1 (5 bases). V lost 3 bases and J 3 bases, leaving 9 bases between the germline ends. CDR3 length equals 14 residues. Germline-derived CDR1 and CDR2 are MNHEY and SMNVEV (reference sequence). The CDR3 nucleotides are TGTGCCAGCAGTTTTTGGCAGGGCTACAATGAGCAGTTCTTC. Amino acid sequence: CASSFWQGYNEQFF.

This chain connects TRBV7-9 to TRBJ2-7; 11 bases match TRBD1. Trimming cost V 5 bases and J 3 bases; bases outside gene matches: 6. Germline V gene data show CDR1 as SEHNR and CDR2 as FQNEAQ (reference sequence). The CDR3 loop spans 15 amino acids. CDR3 sequence reads: CASSDTGTGGYEQYF. The CDR3 DNA sequence: TGTGCCAGCAGCGACACCGGGACAGGGGGCTACGAGCAGTACTTC.

V and J are TRBV27 and TRBJ2-7, with a tentative D call TRBD2 (6 bases). The germline CDR1 and CDR2 sequences are MNHEY and SMNVEV (reference sequence). CDR3 size: 13 residues. Trimming took off 10 bases at V and 2 bases at J, with 15 bases between the two ends. The CDR3 region has the DNA TGTGCCACCGCCGGGACTTACCCCTACGAGCAGTACTTC. Translating gives CATAGTYPYEQYF.

The chain is built from TRBV6-1 and TRBJ1-6; D is unresolved. Trimming took off 0 bases at V and 8 bases at J, with 14 bases between the two ends. Germline V gives CDR1 MNHNS, CDR2 SASEGT. The CDR3 is 16 residues long. This chain's CDR3 is CASSEAHRRNYSPLHF. For the CDR3, the DNA is TGTGCCAGCAGTGAAGCGCACAGACGGAATTATTCACCCCTCCACTTT.

This rearrangement joins TRBV9 to TRBJ2-3; 12 positions match TRBD1. The J segment lost 2 bases and the V segment lost 0 bases, leaving 16 bases of the junction unmatched. Per the germline V gene, CDR1 is SGDLS and CDR2 is YYNGEE. The CDR3 runs 21 residues. The CDR3 region has the DNA TGTGCCAGCAGCGTAGATGGGACAGGGGGCGCAGGCGTTATCACCACAGATACGCAGTATTTT. It encodes CASSVDGTGGAGVITTDTQYF.